This note documents a single TCR beta chain sequence. This clonotype turned up a few times. There is no known antigen for this receptor. Base qualities are missing; no much larger clone stands one base away. This sample is part of a study of early T cells in non-severe SARS-CoV-2 infection (dated by TCRdb to about 2021). About the study as a whole: Because TCR sequencing relied on bulk RNA taken from unsorted whole blood, pairing of alpha and beta chains was not possible. General study outcomes and caveats: Matching against VDJdb was skewed toward anti-spike CD8 responses, likely underestimated virus-specific expansions, and missed private and CD4 specificities.

Counted from cysteine to phenylalanine, this CDR3 has 15 amino acids. Just CDR3 DNA is preserved here, 45 bases in frame from base 1. According to the germline V gene (reference sequence), CDR1 reads LNHDA and CDR2 reads SQIVND. V gives up 3 bases and J gives up 4 bases, and the segment between their germline ends measures 16 bases. This was a case-control study nested in a cohort of healthcare workers in London, UK, who had nasopharyngeal swab PCR tests and blood samples taken every week. Healthcare workers were recruited between 23 and 31 March 2020, during the week of the UK lockdown, and were followed weekly for up to about 15 weeks. Library construction relied on 5' RACE. The sequencing machine was a NextSeq 500. The TCR library protocol attached unique molecular identifiers to individual cDNA molecules to correct for sequencing error and PCR bias. Both TCR alpha and beta chains were sequenced, and tight co-correlation was observed between alpha and beta sequence abundances in each sample. As for the authors' bioinformatics: Decombinator V4 was used to annotate TCR sequences for V gene, J gene and CDR3. TCRs were defined as expanded if a significant change between any two time points was detected under a Poisson model with p below 0.0001. TCR abundances were normalised to the total number of TCRs sequenced per sample and expressed as counts per million. TRAV1-2 paired with TRAJ12, TRAJ20 or TRAJ33 defined MAIT TCRs, while TRAV10 paired with TRAJ18 defined iNKT TCRs. VDJdb, accessed 1 November 2021, was searched for CMV, EBV and SARS-CoV-2 annotated TCRs, excluding TCRs annotated for multiple antigens. In TCRdb, the public reads were trimmed at Q25 with fastp and aligned with MiXCR, with productive beta chains retained. Rows with one shared CDR3 protein collapse into an entry with the most common genes and DNA. For this entry, the V and J calls and clone size follow TCRdb and not the study's own pipeline. The sample table shows some 71,000 distinct CDR3 sequences, and 12% are seen once. The top ten clones comprise roughly 6.8% of the sample.

The TCR comes from an adult who was a healthcare worker with PCR-confirmed SARS-CoV-2 infection or an uninfected control (not recorded which). Sample: whole blood. The rearranged segments are TRBV19 and TRBJ2-7, with the D gene not clear enough to name. The nucleotide sequence is TGTGCCAGTAGTATCGGAATCCAGAGTGCATACGAGCAGTACTTC. The encoded protein is CASSIGIQSAYEQYF.